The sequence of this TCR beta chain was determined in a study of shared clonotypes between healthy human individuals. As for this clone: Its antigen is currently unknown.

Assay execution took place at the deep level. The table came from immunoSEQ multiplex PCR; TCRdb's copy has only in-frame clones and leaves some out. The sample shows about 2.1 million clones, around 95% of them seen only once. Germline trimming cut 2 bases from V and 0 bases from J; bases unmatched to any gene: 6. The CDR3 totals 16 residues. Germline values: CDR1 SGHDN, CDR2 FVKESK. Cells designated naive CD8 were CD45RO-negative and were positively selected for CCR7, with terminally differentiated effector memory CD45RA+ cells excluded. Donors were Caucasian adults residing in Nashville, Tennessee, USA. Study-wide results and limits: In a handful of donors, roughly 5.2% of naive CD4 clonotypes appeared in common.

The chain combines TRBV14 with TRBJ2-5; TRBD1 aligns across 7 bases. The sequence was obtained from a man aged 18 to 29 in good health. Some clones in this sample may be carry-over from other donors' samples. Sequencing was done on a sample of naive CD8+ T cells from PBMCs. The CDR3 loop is CASSQTGEGNQETQYF. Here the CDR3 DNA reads TGTGCCAGCAGCCAAACAGGGGAAGGGAACCAAGAGACCCAGTACTTC.